Below, 26 T cell receptor beta chains from the same sample are listed, as sequenced in a study of T cell repertoires in ileal Crohn's disease (dated by TCRdb to between 2018 and 2020). Library prep was done by the immunoSEQ multiplex PCR assay. Not all clones reach the TCRdb copy of this immuneACCESS table, which keeps in-frame sequences only. Checked studies attribute under half of the gap to unresolved V genes and leave the rest unexplained. Here the sample has over 15,000 clones; over 65% occur a single time. The ten largest account for around a tenth of the sample. Sequencing input: ileal tissue. The receptors come from an adult with Crohn's disease.

The chain is built from TRBV5-1 and TRBJ2-1; D unresolved. The CDR3 consists of 13 residues. Germline CDR1 is SGHRS and CDR2 is YFSETQ. V lost 3 bases and J lost 2, with 6 bases in between. CDR3 bases: TGCGCCAGCAGCTCTAGTCCCTACAATGAGCAGTTCTTC. Amino acids: CASSSSPYNEQFF.

This sequence joins TRBV7-2 and TRBJ2-7, with TRBD2 matching over 15 bases. The CDR3 length is 17 residues. The V and J ends lost 1 base and 7 bases, in that order; junction bases with no gene match: 8. Germline assignment: CDR1 SGHTA and CDR2 FQGNSA. The DNA of the CDR3 is TGTGCCAGCAGCTTAGTAGGGGGACTAGCGGGGGGCCTAGAGCAGTACTTC. Its protein is CASSLVGGLAGGLEQYF.

The chain employs TRBV6-5 and TRBJ1-6; D call uncertain. Trimming left V 2 bases short and J 6 bases short, with 11 bases between. CDR3 length: 15 residues. Germline V gene lookup returns CDR1 MNHEY and CDR2 SVGAGI. The CDR3 spells CASSYGGIGNSPLHF. CDR3 nucleotide sequence: TGTGCCAGCAGTTACGGCGGGATAGGTAATTCACCCCTCCACTTT.

For the CDR3, the DNA is TGTGCCATCAAAGGAACCAGACAGGGGCGCTCTGGAAACACCATATATTTT. Residues: CAIKGTRQGRSGNTIYF. The chain is built from TRBV10-3 and TRBJ1-3; 8 nucleotides line up with TRBD1. V shed 7 bases and J 0 bases; nucleotides not matched to a gene: 11. Germline CDR1 is ENHRY and CDR2 is SYGVKD. This CDR3 contains 17 residues.

The sample holds one count of this clone. The CDR3, as DNA: TGTGCCAGCAGCTTGGAGCAGTACTATGGCTACACCTTC. The encoded protein is CASSLEQYYGYTF. The chain employs TRBV7-9 and TRBJ1-2, with D hard to call. Trimming left V 3 bases short and J 3 bases short, with 8 bases between. Germline V gene lookup returns CDR1 SEHNR and CDR2 FQNEAQ (reference sequence). The CDR3 consists of 13 residues.

CDR3: CASGFQLAGGGDTQYF. Here the CDR3 DNA reads TGTGCTAGTGGTTTTCAACTAGCGGGGGGCGGAGATACGCAGTATTTT. V is TRBV12-5 and J is TRBJ2-3; 12 nucleotides match TRBD2. The V and J ends lost 3 bases and 5 bases, in that order; junction bases with no gene match: 6. The CDR3 is 16 residues long. Germline V CDR1 and CDR2: LGHNT, FRNRAP. The full variable domain, its missing parts supplied by reference TRBV12-5 and TRBJ2-3, is DARVTQTPRHKVTEMGQEVTMRCQPILGHNTVFWYRQTMMQGLELLAYFRNRAPLDDSGMPKDRFSAEMPDATLATLKIQPSEPRDSAVYFCASGFQLAGGGDTQYFGPGTRLTVL.

The rearrangement joins TRBV7-9 to TRBJ2-1; D might be TRBD2 (5 bases). V was pared by 6 bases and J by 4 bases, with 13 bases between. Germline V gene sequence: CDR1 SEHNR, CDR2 FQNEAQ (reference sequence). This CDR3 comprises 14 residues. The DNA for the CDR3 is TGTGCCAGCAGTTCCGCTGACTATTACAATGAGCAGTTCTTC. Protein product: CASSSADYYNEQFF.

This clone was counted a few times. This chain links TRBV4-3 with TRBJ1-1; D is possibly TRBD1 (5 bases). This CDR3 is 16 amino acids long. Germline loops: CDR1 LGHNA, CDR2 YSLEER. Trimming removed 6 bases from V and 1 base from J, with 18 bases in between. Written as DNA, the CDR3 is TGCGCCAGCAGTCAAAGCCCCCGACAGACGAACACTGAAGCTTTCTTT. Translated, it gives CASSQSPRQTNTEAFF.

The chain is built from TRBV4-3 and TRBJ2-3; a possible D gene is TRBD1 (5 bases). CDR3 length: 17 amino acids. The V gene lost 0 bases and the J gene lost 2 bases, with 15 bases spanning the gap. Germline V gives CDR1 LGHNA, CDR2 YSLEER. The CDR3 DNA is TGCGCCAGCAGCCAAGATCCAGACAGAGCCTACACAGATACGCAGTATTTT. Its protein product is CASSQDPDRAYTDTQYF.

This rearrangement joins TRBV6-1 to TRBJ2-5, with D possibly TRBD2 on 6 matching bases. The CDR3 runs 17 residues. The germline V gene has CDR1 MNHNS and CDR2 SASEGT. V was trimmed by 0 bases and J by 0 bases, leaving 14 bases between them. CDR3 sequence (DNA): TGTGCCAGCAGTGAAGCGGGGGGTCGACCGTACCAAGAGACCCAGTACTTC. This encodes CASSEAGGRPYQETQYF.

The genes are TRBV25-1 and TRBJ2-1; 7 bases line up with TRBD2. Germline V CDR1 and CDR2: MGHDK, SYGVNS. V shed 8 bases, J shed 2 bases, and the junction held 9 bases outside the gene matches. The CDR3 sequence is 15 residues long. In DNA form, the CDR3 reads TGTGCCAGCCAAAGTCGTAGCGGGCCCTACAATGAGCAGTTCTTC. It encodes CASQSRSGPYNEQFF.

The rearrangement joins TRBV5-1 to TRBJ1-1; the D is unclear. The CDR3 length is 14 residues. Trimming took off 4 bases at V and 6 bases at J, with 16 bases between the two ends. The germline CDR1 and CDR2 sequences are SGHRS and YFSETQ. The CDR3 sequence is CASSVEGGRAEAFF. In DNA, the CDR3 is TGCGCCAGCAGCGTGGAAGGAGGGAGGGCTGAAGCTTTCTTT.

The chain joins TRBV2 to TRBJ1-4; 7 bases line up with TRBD1. Germline loops: CDR1 SNHLY, CDR2 FYNNEI. The CDR3 covers 14 residues. The V and J ends lost 11 bases and 4 bases, in that order; junction bases with no gene match: 10. This CDR3 reads CAGNSRGINEKLFF. Written as DNA, the CDR3 is TGTGCCGGAAACTCCAGGGGGATTAATGAAAAACTGTTTTTT.

Turning to this clone: The conserved closing phenylalanine or tryptophan is absent in this CDR3, likely reflecting a read error. The DNA is omitted, as the CDR3 cannot be located on it reliably, and the CDR3 follows TCRdb's listing. This chain joins TRBV5-1 and TRBJ1-6; TRBD1 is the table's D call, not checked against the DNA. Germline V gene lookup returns CDR1 SGHRS and CDR2 YFSETQ. Inclusive of both ends, the CDR3 amounts to 11 amino acids. The CDR3 loop is CASSPAHRAPG.

The chain employs TRBV4-3 and TRBJ2-5; 9 bases fit TRBD1. The CDR3 has 15 residues. The ends lost 1 base at V and 5 bases at J; junction bases unmatched: 5. Germline CDR1 is LGHNA and CDR2 is YSLEER. CDR3 bases: TGCGCCAGCAGCCAAGGGACAGGGGCAGCGGAGACCCAGTACTTC. This gives the protein CASSQGTGAAETQYF.

The chain employs TRBV7-3 and TRBJ1-2; D unclear. The CDR3 consists of 17 residues. The V gene's germline CDR1 is SGHTA and CDR2 FQGTGA. V lost 1 base, J lost 2 bases, and 17 bases lay in between. CDR3 region: CASSLNAPEDGNYGYTF. CDR3 bases: TGTGCCAGCAGCTTAAACGCCCCCGAGGATGGGAACTATGGCTACACCTTC. The full variable domain, rest sourced from reference TRBV7-3 and TRBJ1-2, is GAGVSQTPSNKVTEKGKYVELRCDPISGHTALYWYRQSLGQGPEFLIYFQGTGAADDSGLPNDRFFAVRPEGSVSTLKIQRTERGDSAVYLCASSLNAPEDGNYGYTFGSGTRLTVV.

The chain links TRBV4-1 to TRBJ2-7, with D tentatively TRBD2 (7 bases). Germline V gene lookup returns CDR1 MGHRA and CDR2 YSYEKL. The CDR3 is 15 residues long. Trimming stripped 0 bases from V and 3 bases from J, with 12 bases between. CDR3 in amino acids: CASSQDKGDYYEQYF. In DNA form, the CDR3 reads TGCGCCAGCAGCCAAGATAAGGGGGACTACTACGAGCAGTACTTC.

The CDR3 reads CASSEALRRRTQYF. For the CDR3, the DNA is TGTGCCAGCAGTGAAGCGCTTCGACGGAGAACCCAGTACTTC. The V and J genes are TRBV2 and TRBJ2-5; D uncertain. The CDR3 totals 14 residues. Germline CDR1 SNHLY, CDR2 FYNNEI. V lost 0 bases and J lost 8, with 13 bases in between. Together with reference TRBV2 and TRBJ2-5, the CDR3 gives the full variable domain: EPEVTQTPSHQVTQMGQEVILRCVPISNHLYFYWYRQILGQKVEFLVSFYNNEISEKSEIFDDQFSVERPDGSNFTLKIRSTKLEDSAMYFCASSEALRRRTQYFGPGTRLLVL.

The chain combines TRBV7-9 with TRBJ1-6; 7 bases fit TRBD1. Germline CDR1 is SEHNR and CDR2 is FQNEAQ (reference sequence). The CDR3 has 16 residues. The junction had 6 bases not matched to a gene; V was cut back by 5 bases and J by 2 bases. The CDR3 DNA follows: TGTGCCAGCAGCGAACCGGGACAGACCTATAATTCACCCCTCCACTTT. This translates into CASSEPGQTYNSPLHF.

CDR3 region: CASTGQASSGANVLTF. The CDR3 nucleotides read TGTGCCAGCACCGGACAGGCTAGCTCTGGGGCCAACGTCCTGACTTTC. The chain has TRBV9 and TRBJ2-6, with 7 positions matching TRBD1. This CDR3 contains 16 residues. V was pared by 6 bases and J by 0 bases, with 6 bases of the junction left unmatched. From germline, CDR1 is SGDLS and CDR2 YYNGEE. The full variable domain, its missing parts supplied by reference TRBV9 and TRBJ2-6, is DSGVTQTPKHLITATGQRVTLRCSPRSGDLSVYWYQQSLDQGLQFLIQYYNGEERAKGNILERFSAQQFPDLHSELNLSSLELGDSALYFCASTGQASSGANVLTFGAGSRLTVL.

V is TRBV6-1 and J is TRBJ2-7, with D maybe TRBD2 (6 bases). Germline-derived CDR1 and CDR2 are MNHNS and SASEGT. This CDR3 spans 15 amino acids. The V end lost 3 bases, the J end lost 3 bases, and 15 bases lay between the germline ends. The CDR3 is CASSEWGELSYEQYF. CDR3 coding DNA: TGTGCCAGCAGTGAGTGGGGGGAGCTTAGCTACGAGCAGTACTTC.

The V and J genes are TRBV9 and TRBJ2-1; no clear D gene. The V gene's germline CDR1 is SGDLS and CDR2 YYNGEE. This CDR3 has 15 amino acids. Trimming cost V 0 bases and J 0 bases, with 7 bases left between them. The CDR3 sequence is CASSVDLSSYNEQFF. CDR3 sequence (DNA): TGTGCCAGCAGCGTAGACCTGAGCTCCTACAATGAGCAGTTCTTC.

This rearrangement joins TRBV7-3 to TRBJ1-2; TRBD1 aligns across 7 bases. Per germline, CDR1 SGHTA and CDR2 FQGTGA. Losses at the gene ends were 5 bases for V and 4 bases for J; bases not matched to a gene: 10. There are 15 residues in the CDR3. The CDR3 nucleotides read TGTGCCAGCAGCGAAGGGACAGATTCTATCTATGGCTACACCTTC. Its translation: CASSEGTDSIYGYTF.

V is TRBV9 and J is TRBJ1-1, with D unresolved. Trimming shortened V by 0 bases and J by 3 bases, and 18 bases separated the two germline ends. In germline, CDR1 is SGDLS, CDR2 YYNGEE. This CDR3 has 17 residues. This CDR3 is CASSVATTSAVDTEAFF. Here the CDR3 DNA reads TGTGCCAGCAGCGTAGCTACGACGTCCGCGGTTGACACTGAAGCTTTCTTT.

This clone came up once. This rearrangement joins TRBV4-3 to TRBJ2-1; 14 bases agree with TRBD2. The CDR3 loop spans 14 amino acids. The germline gives CDR1 LGHNA, CDR2 YSLEER. The trim removed 4 bases at V and 8 bases at J, leaving 1 base unmatched. The CDR3 sequence is CASSRLAGGDEQFF. DNA of the CDR3: TGCGCCAGCAGCCGACTAGCGGGGGGGGATGAGCAGTTCTTC.

This clone came up once. The chain is built from TRBV27 and TRBJ2-1; maybe TRBD1 (5 bases). CDR1 and CDR2 (germline): MNHEY, SMNVEV (reference sequence). The CDR3 totals 15 residues. Trimming shortened V by 4 bases and J by 0 bases, and 10 bases separated the two germline ends. The CDR3 coding sequence is TGTGCCAGCAGTTCCTACAGGAGCTCCTACAATGAGCAGTTCTTC. Translating it yields CASSSYRSSYNEQFF.